The clone carrying this TCR beta chain was observed many times. Its antigen is unidentified. TCRdb called the RT-PCR reads again in MiXCR, with one record for every CDR3 protein. The data hold around 320,000 distinct CDR3 sequences, with roughly 20% observed a single time. This sample is part of a study of response to subunit inactivated influenza vaccine. Study outcomes and limitations: Each seasonal flu vaccination may recruit only limited new T cells, authors suggested.

There are 14 residues in the CDR3. CDR1 LGHNA and CDR2 YSLEER come from the germline V gene. With 1 base removed from V and 5 bases from J, the gap between germline ends came to 11 bases. The source was PBMCs from blood, collected approximately 20 months after vaccination. The chain couples TRBV4-3 to TRBJ1-1; D unclear. The source of this sequence is a man in his fifties or sixties who received an inactivated influenza vaccine. In DNA, the CDR3 is TGCGCCAGCAGCCAAGTTGGTATCGGTACTGAAGCTTTCTTT. Translation: CASSQVGIGTEAFF.